This T cell receptor beta chain was observed in a study of beta chain features in type 1 diabetes. Study in general: The study examined around 98,000,000 sorted cells across all samples.

All of the sorted populations showed purity greater than 98%. The CDR3 length is 14 residues. The V and J ends lost 6 bases and 2 bases respectively, with 12 bases between them. CDR1 and CDR2 (germline): ENHRY, SYGVKD. The study reverse transcribed the entire isolated RNA, so it sequenced expressed TCRB transcripts. Profiling relied on immunoSEQ multiplex PCR, and the TCRdb table lists in-frame clones only, not all of them. The sample consists of around 500,000 clones, around 30% of them appearing once. In regard to this clone: What it binds is not known.

Study-level results: Compared with healthy donors, patients appeared to share more similar naive, central memory and regulatory TCRB repertoires.

V usage is TRBV10-3 and J usage is TRBJ2-3; D ambiguous. Source material: naive CD4+ T cells from blood. The sequence came from a man aged 18-30 years in good health. CDR3 in amino acids: CAIRRSPPTDTQYF. CDR3 in DNA: TGTGCCATCAGGCGGAGTCCCCCCACAGATACGCAGTATTTT.